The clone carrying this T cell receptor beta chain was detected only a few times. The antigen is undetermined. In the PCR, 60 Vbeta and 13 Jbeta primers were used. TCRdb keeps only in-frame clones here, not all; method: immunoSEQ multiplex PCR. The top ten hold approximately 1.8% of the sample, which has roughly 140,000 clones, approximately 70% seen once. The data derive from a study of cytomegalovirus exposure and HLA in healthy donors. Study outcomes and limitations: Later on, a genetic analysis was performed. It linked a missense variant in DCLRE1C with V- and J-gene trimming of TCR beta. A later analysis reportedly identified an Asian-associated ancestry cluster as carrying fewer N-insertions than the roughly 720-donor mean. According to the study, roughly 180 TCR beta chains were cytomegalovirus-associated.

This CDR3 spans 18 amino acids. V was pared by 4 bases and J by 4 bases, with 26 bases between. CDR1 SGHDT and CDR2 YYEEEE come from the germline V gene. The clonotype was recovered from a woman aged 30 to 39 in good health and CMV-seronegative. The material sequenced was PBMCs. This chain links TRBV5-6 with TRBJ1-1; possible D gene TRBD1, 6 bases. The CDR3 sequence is CASSPEPLNRVLATEAFF. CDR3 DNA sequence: TGTGCCAGCAGCCCAGAACCCTTGAACAGGGTCCTAGCCACTGAAGCTTTCTTT.